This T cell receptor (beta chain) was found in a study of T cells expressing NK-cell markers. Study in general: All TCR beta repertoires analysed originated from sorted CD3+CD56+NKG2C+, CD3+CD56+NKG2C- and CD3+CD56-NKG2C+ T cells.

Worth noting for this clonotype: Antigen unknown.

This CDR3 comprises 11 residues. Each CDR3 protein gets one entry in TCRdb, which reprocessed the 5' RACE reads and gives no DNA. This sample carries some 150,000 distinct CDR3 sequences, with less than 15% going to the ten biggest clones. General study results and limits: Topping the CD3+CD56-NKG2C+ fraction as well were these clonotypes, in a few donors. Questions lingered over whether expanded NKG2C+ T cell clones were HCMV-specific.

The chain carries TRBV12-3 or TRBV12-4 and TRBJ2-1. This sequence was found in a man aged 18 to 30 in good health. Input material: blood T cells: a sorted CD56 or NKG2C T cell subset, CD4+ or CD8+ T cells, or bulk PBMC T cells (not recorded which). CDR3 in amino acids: CASSLTDEQFF.